These 16 T cell receptor beta chains share one sample of origin, sequenced in a study of Graves' ophthalmopathy and Graves' hyperthyroidism. RNA transcripts were the source from which TCR beta CDR3 regions were amplified. Investigators did first-round RT-PCR with HTBI primers, then second-round multiplex PCR. TCRdb itself ran the multiplex PCR reads through MiXCR, one entry per CDR3 protein. The sample holds about 740,000 distinct CDR3 sequences, 40% seen once. The sample comprised peripheral blood. All receptors come from an adult man with Graves' ophthalmopathy.

V and J are TRBV5-4 and TRBJ2-6; D is unresolved. Germline V gene lookup returns CDR1 SGHNT and CDR2 YYREEE (reference sequence). The V end was cut by 0 bases, the J end by 0 bases, with 7 bases between. There are 16 residues in the CDR3. CDR3 sequence: CASSLGLFSGANVLTF. CDR3 sequence (DNA): TGTGCCAGCAGCTTGGGGCTCTTCTCTGGGGCCAACGTCCTGACTTTC.

This clonotype was recorded at least ten times. This sequence joins TRBV10-3 and TRBJ1-1; 9 bases are a match to TRBD1. The V gene's germline CDR1 is ENHRY and CDR2 SYGVKD. The CDR3 is 15 residues long. V shed 2 bases, J shed 0 bases, and the junction held 1 base outside the gene matches. In nucleotides, the CDR3 is TGTGCCATCAGTGAGGGACAGGGGATGAACACTGAAGCTTTCTTT. Amino acid sequence: CAISEGQGMNTEAFF.

This clonotype turned up a few times. The chain uses TRBV7-8 and TRBJ1-5; 7 bases align to TRBD1. V trimming: 1 base; J trimming: 6 bases; junction bases outside the gene matches: 3. The germline gives CDR1 SGHVS, CDR2 FQNEAQ. This CDR3 has 14 amino acids. CDR3: CASSLGDSIQPQHF. DNA for the CDR3: TGTGCCAGCAGCTTAGGGGACAGTATTCAGCCCCAGCATTTT.

This clonotype was observed at least ten times. J is TRBJ2-7 and V is TRBV15; D call uncertain. This CDR3 is 13 amino acids long. The germline CDR1 and CDR2 sequences are LNHNV and YYDKDF (reference sequence). The V end lost 0 bases, the J end lost 3 bases, and 6 bases lay between the germline ends. The CDR3 DNA sequence: TGTGCCACCAGCAGAGATGGCAGCTACGAGCAGTACTTC. Translated, it gives CATSRDGSYEQYF. Supplemented by reference TRBV15 and TRBJ2-7, the full variable domain reads DAMVIQNPRYQVTQFGKPVTLSCSQTLNHNVMYWYQQKSSQAPKLLFHYYDKDFNNEADTPDNFQSRRPNTSFCFLDIRSPGLGDTAMYLCATSRDGSYEQYFGPGTRLTVT.

As regards this clonotype: This may come from a read error, since a much larger clone is one base off. The rearrangement uses TRBV19 and TRBJ1-2; D might be TRBD1 (5 bases). The CDR3 has 13 residues. V gave up 5 bases and J gave up 10 bases, with 17 bases separating them. CDR1 and CDR2 (germline): LNHDA, SQIVND (reference sequence). CDR3 DNA: TGTGCCAGTAGTGCGCAGGGTTTTGATGACTACACCTTC. It codes for CASSAQGFDDYTF.

This clonotype was counted only a few times. V usage is TRBV14 and J usage is TRBJ2-2; D may be TRBD1 (6 bases). Germline-derived CDR1 and CDR2 are SGHDN and FVKESK. The CDR3 consists of 16 residues. Trimming cost V 4 bases and J 5 bases, with 17 bases left between them. The CDR3 nucleotides read TGTGCCAGCAGCCTAGCGTGGGGGCGCGAGACCGGGGAGCTGTTTTTT. Amino acid sequence: CASSLAWGRETGELFF.

This clonotype came up many times. The genes are TRBV24-1 and TRBJ2-6, with 9 positions matching TRBD1. The V and J ends lost 3 bases and 4 bases, in that order; junction bases with no gene match: 3. Germline CDR1 is KGHDR and CDR2 is SFDVKD. The CDR3 is 16 amino acids. The CDR3 region is CATSDRTGVGANVLTF. Written as DNA, the CDR3 is TGTGCCACCAGTGATCGGACAGGGGTCGGGGCCAACGTCCTGACTTTC.

As regards this clonotype: A junction end diverges from the germline sequence, so it may reflect a read error. This sequence joins TRBV10-2 and TRBJ2-6, with TRBD1 identical over 8 bases. Per germline, CDR1 WSHSY and CDR2 SAAADI. This CDR3 spans 12 amino acids. The CDR3 loop reads CASRGQVNTEAF. The CDR3 nucleotides read TGCGCCAGCAGGGGACAGGTGAACACTGAAGCTTTC.

Remarks on this clonotype: Compared with germline, one end of the junction differs, possibly owing to a read error. The chain is built from TRBV24-1 and TRBJ1-5; no clear D gene. Per germline, CDR1 KGHDR and CDR2 SFDVKD. The CDR3 runs 13 residues. CDR3 region: CASSYILGQPQHF. The CDR3 DNA follows: TGTGCCAGCAGTTACATCCTAGGTCAGCCCCAGCATTTT.

The CDR3 nucleotides read TGTGCCACCAGCAGAGTCTCCGAAAACTATGGCTACACCTTC. It is translated as CATSRVSENYGYTF. V is TRBV15 and J is TRBJ1-2; D remains unclear. Trimming stripped 1 base from V and 2 bases from J, with 8 bases between. The germline gives CDR1 LNHNV, CDR2 YYDKDF (reference sequence). There are 14 residues in the CDR3.

The chain couples TRBV10-3 to TRBJ1-1; perhaps TRBD1 as D (5 bases). The CDR3 has 15 residues. V was cut by 3 bases and J by 1 base, with 12 bases left in between. Germline V gene lookup returns CDR1 ENHRY and CDR2 SYGVKD. CDR3: CAISEVGRKNTEAFF. For the CDR3, the DNA is TGTGCCATCAGTGAAGTGGGACGGAAGAACACTGAAGCTTTCTTT.

Details on this clonotype: A much larger clone lies one base from this, so it may be a read error. As DNA, the CDR3 is TGTGCCAGCAGCCCCTGGACAGGGAATGAAAAACTGTTTTTT. Residues: CASSPWTGNEKLFF. V is TRBV7-9 and J is TRBJ1-4; 8 positions match TRBD1. The CDR3 is 14 residues long. Germline lookup yields CDR1 SEHNR and CDR2 FQNEAQ (reference sequence). V trimming: 5 bases; J trimming: 5 bases; junction bases outside the gene matches: 4.

This clonotype was counted ten times or more. The J gene is TRBJ2-7, the V gene TRBV20-1; D is uncertain. The V end lost 2 bases, the J end lost 2 bases, and 13 bases lay between the germline ends. The CDR3 is 14 residues long. Germline-derived CDR1 and CDR2 are DFQATT and SNEGSKA (reference sequence). For the CDR3, the DNA is TGCAGTGCTAGAAGTCCAAAGGCCACCTACGAGCAGTACTTC. Amino acid sequence: CSARSPKATYEQYF.

This clonotype came up a few times. The chain uses TRBV20-1 and TRBJ1-2; no clear D. The CDR3 is 14 residues long. V lost 3 bases and J lost 4, with 15 bases in between. Germline CDR1 and CDR2: DFQATT and SNEGSKA (reference sequence). The CDR3 coding sequence is TGCAGTGCTAGGAGGGTTCTCCTAGGCTATGGCTACACCTTC. This codes for CSARRVLLGYGYTF.

This clonotype was detected ten times or more. The chain employs TRBV20-1 and TRBJ1-5; D is ambiguous. V was clipped by 3 bases and J by 2 bases, with 11 bases between them. The CDR3 is made up of 14 amino acids. The germline V gene has CDR1 DFQATT and CDR2 SNEGSKA (reference sequence). The CDR3 bases are TGCAGTGCTAGTAGTCCGTCCGGCAATCAGCCCCAGCATTTT. Its translation: CSASSPSGNQPQHF.

This clonotype was picked up a small number of times. The chain recombines TRBV4-1 with TRBJ1-1; no clear D gene. V lost 4 bases, J lost 0 bases, and 12 bases lay in between. The CDR3 covers 15 residues. Germline-derived CDR1 and CDR2 are MGHRA and YSYEKL. Here the CDR3 reads CASSPQVVLNTEAFF. Written as DNA, the CDR3 is TGCGCCAGCAGCCCTCAGGTAGTGCTGAACACTGAAGCTTTCTTT.